The entry that follows covers one TCR beta chain sequence. The trim removed 4 bases at V and 7 bases at J, leaving 9 bases unmatched. Looked up from germline, CDR1 is SGHRS and CDR2 is YFSETQ. The CDR3 contains 14 residues. The sample originates from a study of blood T cell repertoires in COVID-19. In the study overall: Sources were T cells, B-cell-depleted T cells, or PBMCs; the material itself was cDNA or gDNA.

In terms of age and location, participants ranged from roughly 18 to 90 years and lived in about 25 US areas. Assignments of participants to cohorts depended upon their own reported clinical history. Authors' methods: For nucleated cells, counts were estimated from reference gene primer amplification. The table came from immunoSEQ multiplex PCR; TCRdb's copy has only in-frame clones and leaves some out. The D gene and trimming were derived from the DNA, and the V and J assignments and clone size from that table. The sample has about 160,000 clones; about 80% are singletons. This sequence was found in a woman aged 60-75 years who had recovered from COVID-19. The chain recombines TRBV5-1 with TRBJ2-3, with 7 positions matching TRBD1. The sequenced material came from PBMCs or T cells enriched from blood (not recorded which). CDR3 coding DNA: TGCGCCAGCAGCCCAGGGACAGAAGTAAATACGCAGTATTTT. This sequence encodes CASSPGTEVNTQYF. Full variable domain (outside the CDR3, taken from reference TRBV5-1 and TRBJ2-3): KAGVTQTPRYLIKTRGQQVTLSCSPISGHRSVSWYQQTPGQGLQFLFEYFSETQRNKGNFPGRFSGRQFSNSRSEMNVSTLELGDSALYLCASSPGTEVNTQYFGPGTRLTVL.